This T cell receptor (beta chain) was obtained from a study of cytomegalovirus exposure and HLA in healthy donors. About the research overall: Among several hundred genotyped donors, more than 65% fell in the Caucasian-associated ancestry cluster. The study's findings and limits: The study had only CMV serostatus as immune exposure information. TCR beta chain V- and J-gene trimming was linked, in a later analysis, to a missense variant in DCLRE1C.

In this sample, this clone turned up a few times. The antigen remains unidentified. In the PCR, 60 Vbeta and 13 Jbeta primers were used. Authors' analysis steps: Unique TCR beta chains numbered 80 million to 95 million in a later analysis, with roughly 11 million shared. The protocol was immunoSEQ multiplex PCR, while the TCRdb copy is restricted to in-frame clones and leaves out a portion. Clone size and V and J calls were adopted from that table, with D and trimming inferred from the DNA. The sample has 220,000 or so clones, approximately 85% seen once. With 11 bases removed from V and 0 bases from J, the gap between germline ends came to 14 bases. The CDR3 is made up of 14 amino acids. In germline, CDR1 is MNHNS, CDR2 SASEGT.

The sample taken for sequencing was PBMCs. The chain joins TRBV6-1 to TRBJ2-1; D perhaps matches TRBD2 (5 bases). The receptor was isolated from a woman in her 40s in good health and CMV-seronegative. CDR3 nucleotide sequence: TGTGCCGCTAGGAGGATTAGCTCCTACAATGAGCAGTTCTTC. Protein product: CAARRISSYNEQFF.